The next 18 T cell receptor beta chains were all read from a single sample in a study of OX40 agonist ivuxolimab in advanced cancers. Using immunoSEQ multiplex PCR, the repertoire was profiled, and TCRdb retains in-frame clones only, with some absent. The sample consists of 60,000 to 80,000 clones, about three quarters of them appearing once. Here the sequenced sample was CD4+ or CD8+ T cells sorted from blood, taken in a trial of the OX40 agonist ivuxolimab. These receptors were obtained from an adult with an advanced solid tumor such as melanoma, head and neck, liver or kidney cancer.

The gene calls are TRBV9 and TRBJ2-3; D may be TRBD2 (5 bases). The V gene's germline CDR1 is SGDLS and CDR2 YYNGEE. The CDR3 spans 15 residues. V dropped 2 bases and J dropped 1 base, with 11 bases sitting between them. The CDR3 bases are TGTGCCAGCAGCGTCCCCCTGGGAGGCACAGATACGCAGTATTTT. This translates into CASSVPLGGTDTQYF.

This clone is a singleton in its sample. This chain links TRBV4-1 with TRBJ2-2; D is perhaps TRBD2 (5 bases). CDR3 size: 15 residues. Trimming pared 4 bases from V and 5 bases from J, leaving 14 bases between. Germline V gives CDR1 MGHRA, CDR2 YSYEKL. CDR3: CASSPVWPGTGELFF. In DNA form, the CDR3 reads TGCGCCAGCAGCCCCGTATGGCCGGGGACCGGGGAGCTGTTTTTT.

The CDR3 bases are TGTGCCAGCAGCTCCGTAACTCGTACCTACGAGCAGTACTTC. This codes for CASSSVTRTYEQYF. The chain links TRBV7-2 to TRBJ2-7; unclear D gene. CDR1 is SGHTA and CDR2 is FQGNSA in the germline V gene. The CDR3 has 14 residues. Trimming cost V 4 bases and J 2 bases, with 12 bases left between them.

V is TRBV5-4 and J is TRBJ1-2, with D uncertain. CDR1 and CDR2 (germline): SGHNT, YYREEE (reference sequence). The CDR3 consists of 14 residues. Trimming removed 4 bases at V and 2 bases at J, with 12 bases between. The CDR3 reads CASSPDEGNYGYTF. The CDR3 DNA follows: TGTGCCAGCAGCCCTGACGAGGGAAACTATGGCTACACCTTC. The variable domain in full, with the rest retrieved from reference TRBV5-4 and TRBJ1-2, is ETGVTQSPTHLIKTRGQQVTLRCSSQSGHNTVSWYQQALGQGPQFIFQYYREEENGRGNFPPRFSGLQFPNYSSELNVNALELDDSALYLCASSPDEGNYGYTFGSGTRLTVV.

V gene TRBV9 combines with J gene TRBJ2-1; D call uncertain. In germline, CDR1 is SGDLS, CDR2 YYNGEE. The V gene lost 0 bases and the J gene lost 0 bases, with 7 bases spanning the gap. The CDR3 is 15 residues long. For the CDR3, the DNA is TGTGCCAGCAGCGTAGGCAGTAACTCCTACAATGAGCAGTTCTTC. It codes for CASSVGSNSYNEQFF.

The V call is TRBV6-1, the J call TRBJ1-3; D not resolved. The CDR3 totals 15 residues. CDR1 and CDR2 (germline): MNHNS, SASEGT. V lost 4 bases to trimming and J lost 0 bases, with 10 bases between them. The DNA for the CDR3 is TGTGCCAGCAGTGTCGACGGGAGCTCTGGAAACACCATATATTTT. Encoded protein: CASSVDGSSGNTIYF.

The V call is TRBV5-1, the J call TRBJ1-3; tentatively, D is TRBD1 (5 bases). Germline V CDR1 and CDR2: SGHRS, YFSETQ. V lost 2 bases and J lost 3, with 18 bases in between. CDR3 size: 17 residues. The DNA of the CDR3 is TGCGCCAGCAGCTTCCACTACCCAGGGTCCGTTGGAAACACCATATATTTT. This translates into CASSFHYPGSVGNTIYF.

The genes are TRBV2 and TRBJ1-1; D is unclear. The CDR3 has 13 residues. V was pared by 2 bases and J by 5 bases, with 9 bases between. Per the germline V gene, CDR1 is SNHLY and CDR2 is FYNNEI. CDR3 in DNA: TGTGCCAGCAGTGAAAGGGAGGGTACTGAAGCTTTCTTT. This translates into CASSEREGTEAFF.

This clone was counted between two and nine times. V is TRBV6-1 and J is TRBJ1-5, with 7 bases that match TRBD1. V shed 1 base and J 7 bases; nucleotides not matched to a gene: 10. CDR3 length: 16 amino acids. Germline assignment: CDR1 MNHNS and CDR2 SASEGT. The CDR3, as DNA: TGTGCCAGCAGTGAAGAGGGCGGAACAGGGGAACAGCCCCAGCATTTT. Translating it yields CASSEEGGTGEQPQHF.

V and J are TRBV19 and TRBJ1-6; the D gene is possibly TRBD1 (6 bases). The germline V gene encodes CDR1 LNHDA and CDR2 SQIVND (reference sequence). V lost 9 bases, J lost 0 bases, and 21 bases lay in between. This CDR3 spans 18 amino acids. In nucleotides, the CDR3 is TGTGCCAGCAGGGGTGGGGGGGACCCAAGCTCCTATAATTCACCCCTCCACTTT. It specifies CASRGGGDPSSYNSPLHF. Filled out from reference TRBV19 and TRBJ1-6, the complete variable domain reads DGGITQSPKYLFRKEGQNVTLSCEQNLNHDAMYWYRQDPGQGLRLIYYSQIVNDFQKGDIAEGYSVSREKKESFPLTVTSAQKNPTAFYLCASRGGGDPSSYNSPLHFGNGTRLTVT.

Notes on this clone: At one of its ends the junction is not consistent with the germline gene, which may arise from a read error. CDR3 nucleotide sequence: TGTGCCAGCAGCTTTGGGGGTCAGGCTAGCGGGAACTTC. This gives the protein CASSFGGQASGNF. This chain connects TRBV7-9 to TRBJ2-7; 9 bases match TRBD2. There are 13 residues in the CDR3. CDR1 and CDR2 from the germline V gene are SEHNR and FQNEAQ (reference sequence).

The chain employs TRBV5-1 and TRBJ2-1; perhaps TRBD2 as D (5 bases). Per germline, CDR1 SGHRS and CDR2 YFSETQ. The length of the CDR3 is 12 residues. V was pared by 6 bases and J by 10 bases, with 14 bases between. CDR3 sequence: CASTMNSEEQFF. The CDR3 DNA reads as TGCGCCAGCACCATGAATAGCGAGGAGCAGTTCTTC.

In this sample, this clone turned up a few times. The chain has TRBV10-3 and TRBJ1-1, with a weak D call TRBD1 (5 bases). V dropped 10 bases and J dropped 0 bases, with 9 bases sitting between them. Germline-derived CDR1 and CDR2 are ENHRY and SYGVKD. This CDR3 spans 12 amino acids. The CDR3 nucleotides are TGTGCCACCGGGGCCATGAACACTGAAGCTTTCTTT. This codes for CATGAMNTEAFF.

The chain links TRBV7-9 to TRBJ1-6, with D perhaps TRBD1 (5 bases). Deletions cut 3 bases from V and 5 bases from J, with 8 bases between. Germline V lookup: CDR1 SEHNR, CDR2 FQNEAQ (reference sequence). This CDR3 comprises 14 residues. The CDR3 DNA follows: TGTGCCAGCAGCTTGGGGACCGATAATTCACCCCTCCACTTT. Its protein product is CASSLGTDNSPLHF.

This chain's CDR3 is CASSFSGPNEQFF. The CDR3 DNA reads as TGTGCCAGCAGCTTTAGCGGGCCCAATGAGCAGTTCTTC. The V call is TRBV7-2, the J call TRBJ2-1; 7 positions match TRBD2. CDR1 is SGHTA, CDR2 FQGNSA, per germline. This CDR3 has 13 amino acids. With 3 bases clipped from V and 6 bases from J, the junction kept 2 bases outside the gene matches.

The chain is built from TRBV7-2 and TRBJ1-2; a weak D match, TRBD1 (6 bases). V was clipped by 6 bases and J by 2 bases, with 10 bases between them. The germline V gene encodes CDR1 SGHTA and CDR2 FQGNSA. This CDR3 has 13 amino acids. The chain's CDR3 is CASSPDRNYGYTF. The DNA of the CDR3 is TGTGCCAGCAGTCCCGACAGGAACTATGGCTACACCTTC.

V gene TRBV27 combines with J gene TRBJ1-1; 8 nucleotides match TRBD1. Trimming at V came to 6 bases and at J to 0 bases, leaving 12 bases not matched to a gene. The germline gives CDR1 MNHEY, CDR2 SMNVEV (reference sequence). CDR3 length: 17 amino acids. The CDR3 reads CASSTGDRRFLNTEAFF. The CDR3 DNA reads as TGTGCCAGCAGCACCGGGGACAGGAGGTTTCTGAACACTGAAGCTTTCTTT.

The chain couples TRBV4-3 to TRBJ1-5; no clear D gene. CDR3 length: 13 residues. Germline assignment: CDR1 LGHNA and CDR2 YSLEER. V gave up 1 base and J gave up 6 bases, with 7 bases separating them. The chain's CDR3 is CASSQVGGQPQHF. Here the CDR3 DNA reads TGCGCCAGCAGCCAAGTTGGTGGTCAGCCCCAGCATTTT.